The 31 T cell receptor beta chains below were found in one sample sequenced in a study of cytomegalovirus exposure and HLA in healthy donors. 60 Vbeta and 13 Jbeta primers were used in PCR. Method: immunoSEQ multiplex PCR; TCRdb's copy keeps in-frame clones and lacks some. The data contain around 74,000 clones, 78% of them singletons. The specimen was PBMCs. These TCRs come from a man in his forties in good health and CMV-seronegative.

This clone was observed a few times. This chain joins TRBV7-8 and TRBJ2-2; D is possibly TRBD1 (5 bases). Per the germline V gene, CDR1 is SGHVS and CDR2 is FQNEAQ. V gave up 0 bases and J gave up 4 bases, with 9 bases separating them. The CDR3 totals 15 residues. Here the CDR3 reads CASSLAGHTTGELFF. CDR3 bases: TGTGCCAGCAGCTTAGCCGGACATACCACCGGGGAGCTGTTTTTT.

The V gene is TRBV28, the J gene TRBJ2-7; tentatively, D is TRBD2 (6 bases). The CDR3 covers 16 residues. The germline V gene encodes CDR1 MDHEN and CDR2 SYDVKM. V was pared by 5 bases and J by 4 bases, with 21 bases between. CDR3 sequence reads: CASSLPHGAGGYEQYF. The CDR3, as DNA: TGTGCCAGCAGTCTTCCACACGGCGCTGGGGGGTACGAGCAGTACTTC.

V is TRBV6-5 and J is TRBJ1-1; TRBD1 matches at 9 bases. The CDR3 spans 15 residues. Per germline, CDR1 MNHEY and CDR2 SVGAGI. With V trimmed by 2 bases and J by 7 bases, 8 bases remained unmatched. CDR3 bases: TGTGCCAGCAGTTACCCAGGGACAGGGTTTAATGAAGCTTTCTTT. This codes for CASSYPGTGFNEAFF.

The rearrangement links TRBV30 to TRBJ2-7; 7 bases agree with TRBD1. J lost 4 bases, V lost 4 bases, and 4 bases had no gene match. Germline lookup yields CDR1 GTSNPN and CDR2 SVGIG (reference sequence). The CDR3 is made up of 12 amino acids. Written as DNA, the CDR3 is TGTGCCTGGACAGACAGGGCTTACGAGCAGTACTTC. Translating it yields CAWTDRAYEQYF.

This chain links TRBV10-3 with TRBJ1-6; 8 bases line up with TRBD1. Trimming removed 3 bases from V and 8 bases from J; junction bases left unmatched: 6. CDR3 length: 15 residues. Germline V CDR1 and CDR2: ENHRY, SYGVKD. The CDR3 DNA reads as TGTGCCATCAGTGAAAGGACAGGGAGGCATTCACCCCTCCACTTT. Translation: CAISERTGRHSPLHF.

This clone showed up just a few times. The rearrangement joins TRBV6-6 to TRBJ2-7, with 7 bases matching TRBD1. CDR1 and CDR2 (germline): MNHNY, SVGAGI (reference sequence). Unmatched junction bases numbered 7, after V lost 6 bases and J lost 2 bases. The CDR3 covers 14 residues. The CDR3 coding sequence is TGTGCCAGCAGAGCCAGGGGGTTCACCTACGAGCAGTACTTC. It codes for CASRARGFTYEQYF.

The J gene is TRBJ1-1, the V gene TRBV29-1; D is possibly TRBD1 (5 bases). Looked up from germline, CDR1 is SQVTM and CDR2 is ANQGSEA. Trimming pared 5 bases from V and 3 bases from J, leaving 10 bases between. The CDR3 length is 12 residues. The CDR3 sequence: CSVTPRDTEAFF. The CDR3, as DNA: TGCAGCGTTACTCCCAGGGACACTGAAGCTTTCTTT.

V is TRBV6-5 and J is TRBJ2-5; D is perhaps TRBD1 (5 bases). Looked up from germline, CDR1 is MNHEY and CDR2 is SVGAGI. The CDR3 runs to 15 residues. V dropped 0 bases and J dropped 5 bases, with 13 bases sitting between them. CDR3 residues: CASSYSRNKGETQYF. CDR3 in DNA: TGTGCCAGCAGTTACTCCCGAAATAAGGGGGAGACCCAGTACTTC.

In this sample, this clone turned up a few times. This rearrangement joins TRBV6-5 to TRBJ1-4; D is undetermined. The CDR3 length is 15 residues. CDR1 and CDR2 from the germline V gene are MNHEY and SVGAGI. V was trimmed by 7 bases and J by 0 bases, leaving 12 bases between them. As DNA, the CDR3 is TGTGCCAGCACCTTCAGGCGTGCAACTAATGAAAAACTGTTTTTT. It codes for CASTFRRATNEKLFF.

The chain combines TRBV11-2 with TRBJ1-3; no definite D call. Between the trimmed V and J ends, which lost 3 bases and 6 bases, there was a span of 12 bases. This CDR3 contains 14 residues. Germline values: CDR1 SGHAT, CDR2 FQNNGV. CDR3 residues: CASSFTEQLNTIYF. The CDR3 coding sequence is TGTGCCAGCAGCTTCACAGAACAGCTAAACACCATATATTTT.

The chain combines TRBV11-3 with TRBJ2-1; 8 positions agree with TRBD2. This CDR3 has 15 amino acids. Unmatched junction bases numbered 6, after V lost 2 bases and J lost 6 bases. CDR1 is SGHNT, CDR2 YENEEA, per germline. For the CDR3, the DNA is TGTGCCAGCAGCTTATTAGCGGGATCGGGCAATGAGCAGTTCTTC. Amino acid sequence: CASSLLAGSGNEQFF.

A word on this clone: The same CDR3 also results from other DNA sequences found in this sample. This chain joins TRBV11-2 and TRBJ1-1; TRBD1 aligns across 8 bases. The CDR3 consists of 14 residues. Germline V CDR1 and CDR2: SGHAT, FQNNGV. V shed 3 bases and J 1 base; nucleotides not matched to a gene: 1. The CDR3 loop is CASSFGQGNTEAFF. CDR3 sequence (DNA): TGTGCCAGCAGCTTTGGACAGGGGAACACTGAAGCTTTCTTT.

Only a few counts were recorded for this clone. This chain links TRBV27 with TRBJ1-1; tentative D call: TRBD1 (5 bases). This CDR3 has 15 residues. V was shortened by 5 bases and J by 3 bases, with 16 bases between the two germline ends. From germline, CDR1 is MNHEY and CDR2 SMNVEV (reference sequence). The chain's CDR3 is CASSRTARADTEAFF. Here the CDR3 DNA reads TGTGCCAGCAGTAGAACGGCCAGGGCGGACACTGAAGCTTTCTTT.

The chain couples TRBV19 to TRBJ2-1; 7 bases fit TRBD1. Germline V gives CDR1 LNHDA, CDR2 SQIVND (reference sequence). Trimming removed 9 bases from V and 8 bases from J; junction bases left unmatched: 10. The CDR3 is 13 amino acids. The CDR3 DNA reads as TGTGCCAGCTCGGGACAGCGGTTTGATGAGCAGTTCTTC. Translation gives CASSGQRFDEQFF.

The chain couples TRBV7-3 to TRBJ2-2; 7 positions match TRBD1. There are 16 residues in the CDR3. Trimming at V came to 5 bases and at J to 0 bases, leaving 6 bases not matched to a gene. Germline assignment: CDR1 SGHTA and CDR2 FQGTGA. CDR3 in amino acids: CASSRSGTANTGELFF. CDR3 bases: TGTGCCAGCAGCCGATCCGGGACAGCGAACACCGGGGAGCTGTTTTTT. The whole variable domain, filled in from reference TRBV7-3 and TRBJ2-2, reads GAGVSQTPSNKVTEKGKYVELRCDPISGHTALYWYRQSLGQGPEFLIYFQGTGAADDSGLPNDRFFAVRPEGSVSTLKIQRTERGDSAVYLCASSRSGTANTGELFFGEGSRLTVL.

The chain uses TRBV11-3 and TRBJ2-5, with 10 nucleotides matching TRBD2. The CDR3 has 16 residues. V was pared by 1 base and J by 1 base, with 3 bases of the junction left unmatched. Germline V CDR1 and CDR2: SGHNT, YENEEA. The DNA of the CDR3 is TGTGCCAGCAGCTTAGGTTTAGCGGGGGGCCAAGAGACCCAGTACTTC. This codes for CASSLGLAGGQETQYF. The entire variable domain, with the rest obtained from reference TRBV11-3 and TRBJ2-5, is as follows: EAGVVQSPRYKIIEKKQPVAFWCNPISGHNTLYWYLQNLGQGPELLIRYENEEAVDDSQLPKDRFSAERLKGVDSTLKIQPAELGDSAVYLCASSLGLAGGQETQYFGPGTRLLVL.

The chain carries TRBV7-8 and TRBJ1-3; 7 nucleotides agree with TRBD1. This CDR3 comprises 14 residues. Germline CDR1 is SGHVS and CDR2 is FQNEAQ. Trimming at V came to 2 bases and at J to 11 bases, leaving 9 bases not matched to a gene. Here the CDR3 DNA reads TGTGCCAGCAGCTTAAAAACAGGGGCGTCGGCCATATATTTT. This encodes CASSLKTGASAIYF.

This rearrangement joins TRBV18 to TRBJ2-7; D gene ambiguous. CDR3 length: 13 residues. Germline-derived CDR1 and CDR2 are KGHSH and LQKENI. The V gene lost 1 base and the J gene lost 2 bases, with 6 bases spanning the gap. This CDR3 reads CASSPRLPYEQYF. Written as DNA, the CDR3 is TGTGCCAGCTCACCACGACTCCCCTACGAGCAGTACTTC.

This clone was counted between two and nine times. At one end the junction does not follow the germline gene, possibly because of a read error. The rearrangement links TRBV7-2 to TRBJ2-3; TRBD1 might be the D (6 bases). The CDR3 consists of 15 residues. Germline assignment: CDR1 SGHTA and CDR2 FQGNSA. CDR3 in DNA: TGTTCCAGCAGCTTCGACAGGACCACAACAGATACGCAGTATTTT. Protein: CSSSFDRTTTDTQYF.

This clone has just a few counts. The chain has TRBV6-5 and TRBJ1-1; D not certain. Deletions cut 2 bases from V and 3 bases from J, with 7 bases between. CDR3 length: 13 residues. Germline CDR1 MNHEY, CDR2 SVGAGI. The chain's CDR3 is CASSYEEYTEAFF. DNA of the CDR3: TGTGCCAGCAGTTACGAGGAATACACTGAAGCTTTCTTT.

The chain has TRBV7-3 and TRBJ1-1, with a tentative D call TRBD1 (5 bases). The germline V and J ends were trimmed by 0 bases and 2 bases, with 10 bases remaining between them. Per the germline V gene, CDR1 is SGHTA and CDR2 is FQGTGA. The CDR3 runs 15 residues. Here the CDR3 reads CASSLTAGSNTEAFF. CDR3 coding DNA: TGTGCCAGCAGCTTAACTGCAGGGTCCAACACTGAAGCTTTCTTT.

This chain joins TRBV10-3 and TRBJ2-7; tentative D call: TRBD2 (5 bases). Germline CDR1 is ENHRY and CDR2 is SYGVKD. This CDR3 spans 13 amino acids. Trimming pared 3 bases from V and 6 bases from J, leaving 12 bases between. CDR3: CAISDGFGGEQYF. CDR3 bases: TGTGCCATCAGTGATGGCTTTGGAGGCGAGCAGTACTTC.

The chain has TRBV2 and TRBJ1-4; 8 bases align to TRBD1. The germline V gene has CDR1 SNHLY and CDR2 FYNNEI. V shed 6 bases, J shed 8 bases, and the junction held 14 bases outside the gene matches. The CDR3 is 16 amino acids. In DNA, the CDR3 is TGTGCCAGCAGGGCACAGGCAGGGGGCACGGGAGAAAAACTGTTTTTT. Translated: CASRAQAGGTGEKLFF.

This sequence joins TRBV27 and TRBJ1-5; tentative D call: TRBD1 (5 bases). The CDR3 is 16 residues long. CDR1 and CDR2 (germline): MNHEY, SMNVEV (reference sequence). V was pared by 5 bases and J by 6 bases, with 20 bases between. Written as DNA, the CDR3 is TGTGCCAGCAGTCCTACTAATGCAGGGTGGGGTCAGCCCCAGCATTTT. Its translation is CASSPTNAGWGQPQHF.

This chain connects TRBV19 to TRBJ2-2; no definite D call. Between the trimmed V and J ends, which lost 3 bases and 1 base, there was a span of 6 bases. CDR1 is LNHDA, CDR2 SQIVND, per germline (reference sequence). This CDR3 region has 14 residues. The chain's CDR3 is CASSINKNTGELFF. The CDR3 DNA reads TGTGCCAGTAGTATCAACAAGAACACCGGGGAGCTGTTTTTT.

The gene calls are TRBV27 and TRBJ1-2; D call uncertain. Germline V gene lookup returns CDR1 MNHEY and CDR2 SMNVEV (reference sequence). CDR3 length equals 12 residues. The germline V and J ends were trimmed by 3 bases and 8 bases, with 10 bases remaining between them. The CDR3 DNA follows: TGTGCCAGCAGTTTCGGCCCAGGAGGCTACACCTTC. This codes for CASSFGPGGYTF.

This clone was counted once. The chain recombines TRBV28 with TRBJ1-5; TRBD1 agrees at 10 bases. The CDR3 has 16 amino acids. Trimming removed 4 bases from V and 5 bases from J; junction bases left unmatched: 8. Germline values: CDR1 MDHEN, CDR2 SYDVKM. CDR3 in DNA: TGTGCCAGCAGTTCGAGCCAGGACAGGGGGTATCAGCCCCAGCATTTT. It specifies CASSSSQDRGYQPQHF.

Only a few counts were recorded for this clone. The chain joins TRBV6-5 to TRBJ2-7, with 11 nucleotides matching TRBD1. The V and J ends lost 3 bases and 2 bases, in that order; junction bases with no gene match: 3. Germline-derived CDR1 and CDR2 are MNHEY and SVGAGI. This CDR3 is 15 amino acids long. The CDR3, as DNA: TGTGCCAGCAGTTATCGGGGACAGGGGGCCTACGAGCAGTACTTC. Protein product: CASSYRGQGAYEQYF.

The V gene is TRBV27, the J gene TRBJ2-6; a weak D match, TRBD2 (5 bases). Trimming stripped 7 bases from V and 4 bases from J, with 11 bases between. The CDR3 totals 14 residues. CDR1 and CDR2 (germline): MNHEY, SMNVEV (reference sequence). The CDR3 loop reads CASTWGVGANVLTF. CDR3 nucleotide sequence: TGTGCCAGCACTTGGGGAGTGGGGGCCAACGTCCTGACTTTC.

This clone has more than one count but fewer than ten. This chain joins TRBV14 and TRBJ2-6; 8 bases match TRBD1. Per germline, CDR1 SGHDN and CDR2 FVKESK. This CDR3 comprises 18 residues. Germline trimming cut 4 bases from V and 2 bases from J; bases unmatched to any gene: 10. Here the CDR3 DNA reads TGTGCCAGCAGCCGCTATTGGACAGGGTTGGCTGGGGCCAACGTCCTGACTTTC. Its translation is CASSRYWTGLAGANVLTF.

This clone came up a few times. The V gene is TRBV5-1, the J gene TRBJ1-4; 8 bases align to TRBD1. V lost 3 bases, J lost 5 bases, and 9 bases stayed unmatched. Germline V gene lookup returns CDR1 SGHRS and CDR2 YFSETQ. There are 16 residues in the CDR3. DNA for the CDR3: TGCGCCAGCAGCTCGACAGGGGCTATGGGGAATGAAAAACTGTTTTTT. Amino acids: CASSSTGAMGNEKLFF.